Below are 20 T cell receptor beta chains sequenced from a single sample in a study of shared clonotypes between healthy human individuals. Profiling relied on immunoSEQ multiplex PCR, and the TCRdb table lists in-frame clones only, not all of them. The table shows roughly 2 million clones, with almost 96% occurring only once. The sequenced sample was naive CD4+ T cells sorted from blood. The subset here: CD45RA+ positively selected. These receptors were taken from a man aged 18 to 29 in good health.

The chain employs TRBV6-6 and TRBJ2-5, with 13 positions matching TRBD2. After removal of 6 bases from V and 6 bases from J, the junction contained 10 bases not matched to a gene. This CDR3 is 16 amino acids long. Germline loops: CDR1 MNHNY, CDR2 SVGAGI (reference sequence). The CDR3 sequence: CASRQTSGGAFQTQYF. CDR3 in DNA: TGTGCCAGCAGGCAAACTAGCGGGGGGGCCTTCCAGACCCAGTACTTC.

V usage is TRBV6-5 and J usage is TRBJ1-1; no definite D call. The CDR3 sequence is 12 residues long. Germline V gene sequence: CDR1 MNHEY, CDR2 SVGAGI. Trimming took off 7 bases at V and 4 bases at J, with 10 bases between the two ends. CDR3 sequence reads: CASIGVSTEAFF. The CDR3 coding sequence is TGTGCCAGCATTGGGGTTTCCACTGAAGCTTTCTTT.

V and J are TRBV7-2 and TRBJ2-2; TRBD1 agrees at 10 bases. CDR1 is SGHTA and CDR2 is FQGNSA in the germline V gene. The CDR3 loop spans 16 amino acids. J was trimmed by 5 bases and V by 6 bases; bases with no gene match: 9. In DNA, the CDR3 is TGTGCCAGCAGAGACGCCGGGACAGGGGAGACCGGGGAGCTGTTTTTT. Amino acid sequence: CASRDAGTGETGELFF.

The chain links TRBV10-3 to TRBJ2-1; D remains unclear. Germline V CDR1 and CDR2: ENHRY, SYGVKD. The CDR3 consists of 14 residues. The V and J ends lost 1 base and 7 bases respectively, with 11 bases between them. This CDR3 reads CAISEYPGGNEQFF. CDR3 sequence (DNA): TGTGCCATCAGTGAGTACCCGGGTGGGAATGAGCAGTTCTTC.

The chain recombines TRBV5-1 with TRBJ1-1; 7 positions agree with TRBD1. The CDR3 spans 15 residues. Germline V gene lookup returns CDR1 SGHRS and CDR2 YFSETQ. The trim removed 4 bases at V and 7 bases at J, leaving 13 bases unmatched. The CDR3 spells CASSLRQGGVNEAFF. In nucleotides, the CDR3 is TGCGCCAGCAGCCTGAGACAGGGCGGAGTGAATGAAGCTTTCTTT.

The chain carries TRBV5-6 and TRBJ1-1; the match to TRBD1 covers 8 bases. Trimming took 1 base from V and 6 from J; bases not matched to a gene: 11. Germline CDR1 SGHDT, CDR2 YYEEEE. The CDR3 runs 16 residues. The CDR3: CASSLYGRGPEAEAFF. The CDR3 DNA is TGTGCCAGCAGCTTGTACGGCAGGGGGCCCGAGGCTGAAGCTTTCTTT.

The chain uses TRBV7-9 and TRBJ2-7; possible D gene TRBD1, 5 bases. The V gene lost 1 base and the J gene lost 0 bases, with 7 bases spanning the gap. The CDR3 length is 14 residues. The germline CDR1 and CDR2 sequences are SEHNR and FQNEAQ (reference sequence). DNA of the CDR3: TGTGCCAGCAGCTTAGAAGGGGTCTCCTACGAGCAGTACTTC. Encoded protein: CASSLEGVSYEQYF.

This clone was found once. The CDR3: CASTQLGSPLHF. CDR3 sequence (DNA): TGTGCCAGCACCCAGCTTGGTTCACCCCTCCACTTT. The rearrangement uses TRBV6-1 and TRBJ1-6; no definite D call. Germline V gene data show CDR1 as MNHNS and CDR2 as SASEGT. This CDR3 comprises 12 residues. Trimming pared 7 bases from V and 9 bases from J, leaving 10 bases between.

This clone has a handful of counts. The chain uses TRBV18 and TRBJ1-3; no reliable D call. With 0 bases removed from V and 3 bases from J, the gap between germline ends came to 9 bases. Germline V gene data show CDR1 as KGHSH and CDR2 as LQKENI. The CDR3 is made up of 15 amino acids. The CDR3 coding sequence is TGTGCCAGCTCACCACCTGGGGTGGGTGGAAACACCATATATTTT. It translates to CASSPPGVGGNTIYF.

The chain couples TRBV9 to TRBJ2-3; 7 bases are shared with TRBD2. The CDR3 is 15 amino acids. Trimming took 2 bases from V and 4 from J; bases not matched to a gene: 7. Germline-derived CDR1 and CDR2 are SGDLS and YYNGEE. CDR3 sequence reads: CASSVGAGASDTQYF. In DNA form, the CDR3 reads TGTGCCAGCAGCGTTGGGGCGGGAGCTTCAGATACGCAGTATTTT. Looking up the rest from reference TRBV9 and TRBJ2-3 gives the full variable domain: DSGVTQTPKHLITATGQRVTLRCSPRSGDLSVYWYQQSLDQGLQFLIQYYNGEERAKGNILERFSAQQFPDLHSELNLSSLELGDSALYFCASSVGAGASDTQYFGPGTRLTVL.

This clone was picked up one time. V is TRBV7-2 and J is TRBJ2-5; tentatively, D is TRBD2 (6 bases). The germline CDR1 and CDR2 sequences are SGHTA and FQGNSA. V shed 1 base and J shed 5 bases, with 17 bases lying between them. The CDR3 loop spans 16 amino acids. The CDR3 spells CASSLETSRQWETQYF. CDR3 nucleotides: TGTGCCAGCAGCTTAGAAACTAGCCGCCAGTGGGAGACCCAGTACTTC.

The chain has TRBV6-6 and TRBJ1-2, with TRBD1 identical over 10 bases. The CDR3 has 13 amino acids. The V and J ends lost 6 bases and 7 bases, in that order; junction bases with no gene match: 5. Germline V CDR1 and CDR2: MNHNY, SVGAGI (reference sequence). The CDR3 region is CASSRDRGAGYTF. CDR3 nucleotides: TGTGCCAGCAGCCGGGACAGGGGAGCTGGCTACACCTTC.

Turning to this clone: Just one base apart from a much larger clone, this may be a read error. The same CDR3 can be traced to other DNA sequences in this sample. V gene TRBV18 combines with J gene TRBJ2-5; D gene ambiguous. The V gene's germline CDR1 is KGHSH and CDR2 LQKENI. The CDR3 extends over 13 amino acids. Deletions cut 3 bases from V and 2 bases from J, with 7 bases between. CDR3 sequence reads: CASSPGQQETQYF. In DNA form, the CDR3 reads TGTGCCAGCTCACCGGGTCAGCAAGAGACCCAGTACTTC. The full variable domain, completed using reference TRBV18 and TRBJ2-5, is NAGVMQNPRHLVRRRGQEARLRCSPMKGHSHVYWYRQLPEEGLKFMVYLQKENIIDESGMPKERFSAEFPKEGPSILRIQQVVRGDSAAYFCASSPGQQETQYFGPGTRLLVL.

V is TRBV10-3 and J is TRBJ1-1; D is perhaps TRBD1 (5 bases). The CDR3 length is 12 residues. Germline CDR1 and CDR2: ENHRY and SYGVKD. The V gene lost 8 bases and the J gene lost 9 bases, with 16 bases spanning the gap. In DNA, the CDR3 is TGTGCCATCGGAAAGCAGGGTGTTAAAGCTTTCTTT. Protein sequence: CAIGKQGVKAFF.

The chain couples TRBV28 to TRBJ2-1; D possibly matches TRBD1 or TRBD2 (5 bases each). The CDR3 covers 16 residues. CDR1 and CDR2 from the germline V gene are MDHEN and SYDVKM. The V end lost 7 bases, the J end lost 4 bases, and 20 bases lay between the germline ends. CDR3 in DNA: TGTGCCAGCAATCCGATCCGGGACGGTGATTACAATGAGCAGTTCTTC. Residues: CASNPIRDGDYNEQFF.

The chain carries TRBV6-5 and TRBJ2-3; 10 nucleotides line up with TRBD2. Germline CDR1 reads MNHEY; CDR2 reads SVGAGI. Trimming took 6 bases from V and 9 from J; bases not matched to a gene: 6. The CDR3 has 13 residues. CDR3 coding DNA: TGTGCCAGCAGGCCTAGCGGGAGTGGAACGCAGTATTTT. Its protein is CASRPSGSGTQYF.

As concerns this clone: The same CDR3 also results from other DNA sequences found in this sample. V gene TRBV30 combines with J gene TRBJ2-7; D is unclear. Germline lookup yields CDR1 GTSNPN and CDR2 SVGIG (reference sequence). The CDR3 is 11 amino acids. The V and J ends lost 4 bases and 1 base respectively, with 5 bases between them. The CDR3 spells CAWTGSYEQYF. The DNA of the CDR3 is TGTGCCTGGACAGGATCCTACGAGCAGTACTTC.

This chain uses TRBV18 with TRBJ2-1, with a weak D call TRBD1 (6 bases). The CDR3 length is 13 residues. The V end lost 6 bases, the J end lost 9 bases, and 15 bases lay between the germline ends. Germline V CDR1 and CDR2: KGHSH, LQKENI. The chain's CDR3 is CASSQGHNSEQFF. As DNA, the CDR3 is TGTGCCAGCTCCCAGGGGCACAATAGTGAGCAGTTCTTC.

The gene calls are TRBV12-5 and TRBJ2-7; 10 positions match TRBD2. Germline CDR1 LGHNT, CDR2 FRNRAP. The CDR3 spans 15 residues. After removal of 1 base from V and 4 bases from J, the junction contained 4 bases not matched to a gene. CDR3 protein: CASGLASGGAYEQYF. The CDR3 DNA reads as TGTGCTAGTGGTTTGGCAAGCGGGGGGGCATACGAGCAGTACTTC.

J is TRBJ2-3 and V is TRBV6-4, with TRBD2 identical over 10 bases. Per germline, CDR1 MRHNA and CDR2 SNTAGT. The CDR3 length is 15 residues. Trimming took 5 bases from V and 2 from J; bases not matched to a gene: 4. The CDR3 coding sequence is TGTGCCAGCAGTAAACTAGCGGGATTCACAGATACGCAGTATTTT. Its protein is CASSKLAGFTDTQYF.